This TCR beta chain was sequenced during a study of T cell responses to AZD1222 COVID-19 vaccine. Study-level results: Samples come after the peak T cell response, not at day 14. Only 5 to 7 AZD1222 recipients tested seropositive at baseline. Unmutated variant regions are reportedly targeted by nearly half of spike-specific TCRs.

This table comes from immunoSEQ multiplex PCR, and its TCRdb copy is limited to in-frame clones, with some not included. The sample lists some 150,000 clones, roughly 91% occurring once. This clone occurred once. Its antigen is not identified. This sequence was found in an adult in good health. The source was peripheral blood, collected on day 0 of AZD1222 vaccination.

The CDR3, as DNA: TGTGCCAGCAGCGTAGAGGCAGGGTCAGCCTACAATGAGCAGTTCTTC. It specifies CASSVEAGSAYNEQFF. This chain connects TRBV9 to TRBJ2-1; possibly TRBD1 for D (5 bases). The CDR3 extends over 16 amino acids. V was trimmed by 0 bases and J by 2 bases, leaving 12 bases between them. Germline V lookup: CDR1 SGDLS, CDR2 YYNGEE.